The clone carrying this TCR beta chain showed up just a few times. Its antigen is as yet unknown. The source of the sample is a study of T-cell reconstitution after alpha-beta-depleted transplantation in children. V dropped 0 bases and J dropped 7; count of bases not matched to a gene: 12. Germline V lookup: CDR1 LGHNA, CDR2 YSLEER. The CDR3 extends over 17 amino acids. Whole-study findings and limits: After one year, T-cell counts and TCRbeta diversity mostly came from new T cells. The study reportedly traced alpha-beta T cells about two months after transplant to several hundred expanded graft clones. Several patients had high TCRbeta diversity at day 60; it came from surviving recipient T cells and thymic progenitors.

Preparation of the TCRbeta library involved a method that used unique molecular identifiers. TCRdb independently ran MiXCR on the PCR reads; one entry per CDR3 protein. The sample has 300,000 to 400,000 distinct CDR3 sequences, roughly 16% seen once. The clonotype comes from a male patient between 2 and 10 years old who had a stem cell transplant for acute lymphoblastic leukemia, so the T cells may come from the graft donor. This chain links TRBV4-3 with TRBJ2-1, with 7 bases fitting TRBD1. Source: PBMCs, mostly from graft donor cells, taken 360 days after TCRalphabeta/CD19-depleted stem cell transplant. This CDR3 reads CASSQEEAGTDSNEQFF. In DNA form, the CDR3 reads TGCGCCAGCAGCCAAGAAGAAGCAGGGACAGATAGTAATGAGCAGTTCTTC.